A single sample is the source of the 7 T cell receptor beta chains below, sequenced in a study of cytomegalovirus exposure and HLA in healthy donors. PCR involved 60 Vbeta and 13 Jbeta primers. Only in-frame clones appear in the TCRdb table, and some are missing; sequencing was by immunoSEQ multiplex PCR. The table lists roughly 100,000 clones, roughly 79% of them singletons. The material sequenced was PBMCs. The source of these receptors is a man aged 40-49 years in good health and CMV-seronegative.

The chain has TRBV6-5 and TRBJ2-5; 7 bases fit TRBD1. The DNA end is a closer match to TRBJ2-7, so the J assignment may be wrong. Germline CDR1 and CDR2: MNHEY and SVGAGI. The length of the CDR3 is 15 residues. CDR3 sequence (DNA): TGTGCCAGCAGTTACGAGGTGACAGGGCCCTACGAGCAGTACTTC. This sequence encodes CASSYEVTGPYEQYF.

The chain has TRBV9 and TRBJ2-1; 12 nucleotides match TRBD1. The CDR3 loop spans 15 amino acids. Germline V gene data show CDR1 as SGDLS and CDR2 as YYNGEE. Trimming removed 2 bases from V and 9 bases from J; junction bases left unmatched: 6. The CDR3 nucleotides are TGTGCCAGCAGCGTCAGGGACAGGGGGCTTGGTGAGCAGTTCTTC. Its protein product is CASSVRDRGLGEQFF.

The chain recombines TRBV2 with TRBJ1-5, with 10 bases identical to TRBD1. V shed 6 bases, J shed 3 bases, and the junction held 5 bases outside the gene matches. CDR3 length: 15 amino acids. Germline values: CDR1 SNHLY, CDR2 FYNNEI. The CDR3 region is CASRADRGFNQPQHF. For the CDR3, the DNA is TGTGCCAGCAGGGCGGACAGGGGGTTCAATCAGCCCCAGCATTTT.

This clone appeared a few times. The chain has TRBV5-1 and TRBJ2-1, with 10 bases fitting TRBD2. The CDR3 consists of 15 residues. Trimming took 4 bases from V and 8 from J; bases not matched to a gene: 9. Germline V gene lookup returns CDR1 SGHRS and CDR2 YFSETQ. CDR3 region: CASSVSGGAVYEQFF. In DNA, the CDR3 is TGCGCCAGCAGCGTAAGCGGGGGGGCCGTCTATGAGCAGTTCTTC.

This chain links TRBV28 with TRBJ2-7; a possible D gene is TRBD1 (6 bases). Trimming removed 2 bases from V and 2 bases from J, with 7 bases in between. The CDR3 loop spans 13 amino acids. The germline CDR1 and CDR2 sequences are MDHEN and SYDVKM. The DNA of the CDR3 is TGTGCCAGCAGTTTAGCAGGGGCCTACGAGCAGTACTTC. Its protein is CASSLAGAYEQYF.

V gene TRBV28 combines with J gene TRBJ1-1; TRBD1 might be the D (6 bases). CDR1 MDHEN and CDR2 SYDVKM come from the germline V gene. V lost 5 bases and J 5 bases, leaving 18 bases between the germline ends. CDR3 length: 15 amino acids. The DNA of the CDR3 is TGTGCCAGCAGTCCGAGAACAGGGATGGGGACTGAAGCTTTCTTT. Amino acid sequence: CASSPRTGMGTEAFF.

V gene TRBV10-3 combines with J gene TRBJ1-1; 10 positions agree with TRBD1. Trimming at V came to 6 bases and at J to 5 bases, leaving 15 bases not matched to a gene. The CDR3 runs 17 residues. Germline values: CDR1 ENHRY, CDR2 SYGVKD. CDR3 amino acids: CAISDRGRPQGGTEAFF. DNA of the CDR3: TGTGCCATCAGCGACAGGGGGCGCCCGCAGGGAGGGACTGAAGCTTTCTTT.